Below, 8 T cell receptor beta chains from the same sample are listed, as sequenced in a study of graft-versus-host responses after intestinal transplantation. Responders labeled with CFSE (approximately 200,000) were plated with approximately 200,000 irradiated, violet-dye-labeled stimulators. TCRdb's table, derived via immunoSEQ multiplex PCR, lists solely in-frame clones and lacks some. The table lists some 9,500 clones, 29% of them singletons. The source material was alloreactive CD8+ T cells from a mixed lymphocyte reaction culture, sampled before intestinal transplant. Subset defined: CFSE-low proliferating T cells sorted from approximately 6-day pre-transplant mixed lymphocyte reaction (GvH or HvG direction). These receptors were obtained from a human patient who received an intestinal transplant.

Note on this clone: A read error is likely, as this CDR3 ends without the conserved phenylalanine or tryptophan. No DNA is shown, since the ends of the CDR3 on it are uncertain; the CDR3 is the one TCRdb lists. The chain is built from TRBV2 and TRBJ2-7; TRBD2 is the table's D call and was not checked against the DNA. The CDR3 spans 12 amino acids, including both terminal residues. In germline, CDR1 is SNHLY, CDR2 FYNNEI. CDR3 in amino acids: CASSATSGGIRS.

The J gene is TRBJ2-5, the V gene TRBV7-8; D possibly corresponds to TRBD2 (7 bases). The length of the CDR3 is 16 residues. The germline gives CDR1 SGHVS, CDR2 FQNEAQ. The V and J ends lost 0 bases and 5 bases respectively, with 16 bases between them. The CDR3 spells CASSLATGGLEETQYF. The CDR3 region has the DNA TGTGCCAGCAGCTTAGCGACCGGGGGGCTGGAGGAGACCCAGTACTTC. Using reference TRBV7-8 and TRBJ2-5 for the parts outside the CDR3, the full variable domain is GAGVSQSPRYKVAKRGQDVALRCDPISGHVSLFWYQQALGQGPEFLTYFQNEAQLDKSGLPSDRFFAERPEGSVSTLKIQRTQQEDSAVYLCASSLATGGLEETQYFGPGTRLLVL.

This clone has only a few counts. The chain joins TRBV5-4 to TRBJ2-7; 10 nucleotides align to TRBD1. The CDR3 loop spans 14 amino acids. The V gene end was trimmed by 2 bases and the J gene end by 2 bases; junction bases not matched to a gene: 1. Germline V CDR1 and CDR2: SGHNT, YYREEE (reference sequence). CDR3: CASSFGTGAYEQYF. In DNA, the CDR3 is TGTGCCAGCAGCTTTGGGACAGGGGCCTACGAGCAGTACTTC.

This clone was detected only a few times. J is TRBJ2-7 and V is TRBV7-9; 7 nucleotides align to TRBD1. The junction had 7 bases not matched to a gene; V was cut back by 5 bases and J by 0 bases. This CDR3 has 15 amino acids. Germline CDR1 SEHNR, CDR2 FQNEAQ (reference sequence). The CDR3 DNA sequence: TGTGCCAGCAGCCCGGGACAGAGAAACTCCTACGAGCAGTACTTC. The encoded protein is CASSPGQRNSYEQYF.

The CDR3 region is CATAGQTYTGELFF. As DNA, the CDR3 is TGTGCCACAGCGGGACAAACCTACACCGGGGAGCTGTTTTTT. The chain links TRBV19 to TRBJ2-2; D perhaps matches TRBD2 (7 bases). The germline V and J ends were trimmed by 10 bases and 3 bases, with 15 bases remaining between them. There are 14 residues in the CDR3. In germline, CDR1 is LNHDA, CDR2 SQIVND (reference sequence).

V gene TRBV6-5 combines with J gene TRBJ1-2; D not resolved. The germline V gene has CDR1 MNHEY and CDR2 SVGAGI. The CDR3 loop spans 15 amino acids. The V gene lost 6 bases and the J gene lost 1 base, with 15 bases spanning the gap. CDR3 sequence (DNA): TGTGCCAGCAGCCTGACCGGGATCTTTAACTATGGCTACACCTTC. It specifies CASSLTGIFNYGYTF.

This clone is labeled as medium-sized. This chain links TRBV10-3 with TRBJ2-3; the match to TRBD2 covers 7 bases. The CDR3 contains 12 residues. V lost 8 bases to trimming and J lost 2 bases; unmatched junction nucleotides: 1. Per germline, CDR1 ENHRY and CDR2 SYGVKD. The CDR3 coding sequence is TGTGCCATCCGGGAGGACACAGATACGCAGTATTTT. This translates into CAIREDTDTQYF.

V is TRBV2 and J is TRBJ2-5; TRBD2 matches at 11 bases. Trimming removed 7 bases from V and 2 bases from J; junction bases left unmatched: 9. Germline CDR1 reads SNHLY; CDR2 reads FYNNEI. The CDR3 has 16 residues. CDR3 DNA: TGTGCCAGCACGACTAGCGGGGAGGGGGTACAAGAGACCCAGTACTTC. Translating gives CASTTSGEGVQETQYF.